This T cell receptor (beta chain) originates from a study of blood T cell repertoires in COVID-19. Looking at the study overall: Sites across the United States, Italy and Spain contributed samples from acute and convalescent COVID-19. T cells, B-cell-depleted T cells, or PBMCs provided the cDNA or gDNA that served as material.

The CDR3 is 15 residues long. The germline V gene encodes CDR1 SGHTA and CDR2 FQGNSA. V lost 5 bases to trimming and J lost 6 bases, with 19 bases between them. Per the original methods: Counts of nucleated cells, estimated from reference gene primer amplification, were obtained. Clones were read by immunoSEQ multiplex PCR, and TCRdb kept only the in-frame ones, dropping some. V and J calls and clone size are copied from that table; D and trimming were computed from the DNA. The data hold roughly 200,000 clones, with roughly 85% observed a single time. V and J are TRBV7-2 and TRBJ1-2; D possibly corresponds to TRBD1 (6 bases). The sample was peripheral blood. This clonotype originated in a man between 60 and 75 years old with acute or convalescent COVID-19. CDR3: CASSVRPGHHDGYTF. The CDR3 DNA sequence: TGTGCCAGCAGCGTGAGGCCGGGACACCACGATGGCTACACCTTC.